Listed below are T cell receptor beta chains from one sample, sequenced in a study of cytomegalovirus exposure and HLA in healthy donors. Some clones are missing from TCRdb's copy, which holds only in-frame ones; the method was immunoSEQ multiplex PCR. The table includes approximately 79,000 clones, about 78% detected once. Sequencing was done on a sample of PBMCs. These receptors were taken from a man between 40 and 49 years old in good health and CMV-seronegative. The CDR3 runs from the conserved cysteine through the conserved F or W. Each record gives: J gene, V gene, CDR3 protein.

TRBJ2-7,TRBV5-1,CASSLEPTSASYEQYF
TRBJ2-7,TRBV28,CASESVTYEQYF
TRBJ2-5,TRBV19,CASSTPGVQETQYF
TRBJ2-6,TRBV28,CASTLNSGANVLTF
TRBJ1-2,TRBV19,CASTPPGQGGVLYTF
TRBJ1-1,TRBV7-9,CASSDRKYREGSYTEAFF
TRBJ1-5,TRBV6-5,CASSYAGGRNQPQHF
TRBJ2-7,TRBV5-4,CASSRNSGPNTYEQYF
TRBJ1-1,TRBV19,CASIQGRRSTEAFF
TRBJ2-7,TRBV4-1,CASSQEGARLTYEQYF
TRBJ2-5,TRBV5-1,CASSSNGETQYF
TRBJ1-1,TRBV6-5,CASRDTVTEAFF
TRBJ2-3,TRBV9,CASSVEWREGADTQYF
TRBJ2-2,TRBV11-2,CASSSTRGAGELFF
TRBJ2-7,TRBV4-2,CASSQGTSGDSYEQYF
TRBJ2-2,TRBV19,CASKNVGLAEPTGELFF
TRBJ2-1,TRBV10-2,CASGGSGMGGSNEQFF
TRBJ2-2,TRBV6-4,CASAQGGASNTGELFF
TRBJ1-5,TRBV19,CASMLGGNQPQHF
TRBJ2-5,TRBV2,CASKFSTSEETQYF
TRBJ2-3,TRBV5-8,CASRPRISRQGGQDTQYF
TRBJ2-2,TRBV5-1,CASSLFSSRGSNTGELFF
TRBJ1-2,TRBV18,CASSPLPGSTWDGYTF
TRBJ2-7,TRBV28,CASSRVEQYF
TRBJ2-7,TRBV16,CASSQFNVKSSYEQYF
TRBJ1-5,TRBV10-2,CASRVSGTFKEPQHF
TRBJ1-3,TRBV28,CASSTSTGLTGNTIYF
TRBJ2-7,TRBV7-8,CASSSLREAYEQYF
TRBJ2-3,TRBV10-3,CAMRRDTYLDTQYF
TRBJ2-3,TRBV30,CAWSVPSAGVSDTQYF
TRBJ2-7,TRBV7-8,CASTDITRDRQYF
TRBJ2-1,TRBV30,CASRVRDYNEQFF
TRBJ2-7,TRBV9,CASSVGPGTGAYEQYF
TRBJ2-4,TRBV2,CVSGLEDIQYF
TRBJ1-5,TRBV5-6,CASSLAGNQPQHF
TRBJ1-1,TRBV5-1,CASSWSQGGEAEAFF